This T cell receptor beta chain was recovered during a study of cytomegalovirus exposure and HLA in healthy donors. Turning to this clone: Its antigen is not identified.

Study observations and caveats: It has been reported that TCR beta sequences accurately predicted the HLA-A and HLA-B alleles of most subjects.

Primers: 60 Vbeta forward and 13 Jbeta reverse. Sequenced by immunoSEQ multiplex PCR; TCRdb stores in-frame clones only, minus some. The sample gives 150,000 to 200,000 clones, over 65% of which show up once; 2.8% is in the top ten. The V gene's germline CDR1 is LNHDA and CDR2 SQIVND (reference sequence). CDR3 size: 17 residues. Trimming took 2 bases from V and 2 from J; bases not matched to a gene: 10. This sequence joins TRBV19 and TRBJ2-5; 8 nucleotides agree with TRBD2. What was sequenced was PBMCs. The clonotype originates from a woman aged 40 to 50 in good health and CMV-seropositive. CDR3 nucleotide sequence: TGTGCCAGTAGTATACGGACTAGCTTGGCCTCTCAAGAGACCCAGTACTTC. Translated, it gives CASSIRTSLASQETQYF.